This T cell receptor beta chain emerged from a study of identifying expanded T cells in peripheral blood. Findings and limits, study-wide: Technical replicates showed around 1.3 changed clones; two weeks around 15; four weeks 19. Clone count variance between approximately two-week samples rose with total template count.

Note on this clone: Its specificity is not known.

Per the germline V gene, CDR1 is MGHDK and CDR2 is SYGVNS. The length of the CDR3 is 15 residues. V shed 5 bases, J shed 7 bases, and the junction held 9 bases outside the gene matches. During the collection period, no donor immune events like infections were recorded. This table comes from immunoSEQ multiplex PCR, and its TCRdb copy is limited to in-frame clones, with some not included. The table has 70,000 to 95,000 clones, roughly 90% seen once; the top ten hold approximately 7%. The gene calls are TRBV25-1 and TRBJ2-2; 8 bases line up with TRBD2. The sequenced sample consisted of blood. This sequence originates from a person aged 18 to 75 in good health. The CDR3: CASSSSGSPGGELFF. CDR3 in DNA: TGTGCCAGCAGTTCAAGCGGGAGCCCGGGCGGGGAGCTGTTTTTT.